A single sample gave rise to the 2 T cell receptor beta chains below, sequenced in a study of beta chain features in type 1 diabetes (dated by TCRdb to 2017 to 2018). Libraries were prepared through the immunoSEQ multiplex PCR assay. The entire amount of isolated RNA was reverse transcribed using the High Capacity cDNA Reverse Transcription Kit, so the sequenced TCRB transcripts were expressed ones. TCRdb mirrors the immuneACCESS table, restricted to in-frame sequences. Some clones are absent from its copies; in checked studies, under half trace to an unresolved V gene, and the reason for the others is unknown. For this sample the table gives 450,000 to 550,000 clones, of which roughly 30% were detected only once. Of the sample, 0.05% to 0.065% falls within the top ten clones. Material: naive CD4+ T cells from blood. Per the publication, the cell subset or site label means: true naive CD4+ T cells. Receptors were obtained from a man between 18 and 29 years old in good health.

This rearrangement joins TRBV6-6 to TRBJ2-5, with D perhaps matching TRBD2 (5 bases). V lost 5 bases and J 5 bases, leaving 12 bases between the germline ends. This CDR3 has 13 residues. Per the germline V gene, CDR1 is MNHNY and CDR2 is SVGAGI (reference sequence). The CDR3 nucleotides are TGTGCCAGCAGTCCCCCCGGGGAGGAGACCCAGTACTTC. As protein: CASSPPGEETQYF.

As for this clone: Distinct nucleotide sequences in the sample also encode this CDR3. This chain uses TRBV7-3 with TRBJ2-1; 13 nucleotides align to TRBD2. The V segment lost 5 bases and the J segment 6 bases; nucleotides outside the gene matches: 4. This CDR3 is built from 15 residues. Germline V gene lookup returns CDR1 SGHTA and CDR2 FQGTGA. The CDR3 DNA reads TGTGCCAGCAGCCTAGGGACTAGCGGGACCAATGAGCAGTTCTTC. Residues: CASSLGTSGTNEQFF.